The clone carrying this T cell receptor beta chain was found a few times. The antigen is unknown. Expressed TCRB transcripts got sequenced, as all isolated RNA was reverse transcribed. Repertoires were generated with immunoSEQ multiplex PCR, while TCRdb's copy carries only in-frame clones and drops some. Found here are 250,000 to 350,000 clones, approximately 11% of them singletons; the top ten hold around 0.015%. The sample originates from a study of beta chain features in type 1 diabetes. Points from the study as a whole: Patients showed naive, central memory and Treg TCRB repertoires that appeared more similar than those of healthy donors. The cDNA sequencing approach could over-represent high-TCR-expressing cells.

V was cut by 5 bases and J by 1 base, with 20 bases left in between. There are 17 residues in the CDR3. CDR1 and CDR2 from the germline V gene are MDHEN and SYDVKM. Every donor provided one heparinised blood draw, which averaged approximately 100 mL. Naive, central memory, regulatory and stem cell-like memory cells within the CD4+ compartment were sorted using CD45RO/CCR7/CD25/CD127/CD95/CD27. This clonotype originated in a woman aged 30 to 39 in good health. The sample consisted of naive CD4+ T cells from blood. The V gene is TRBV28, the J gene TRBJ2-5, with D possibly matching TRBD2 (5 bases). The CDR3: CASSKPSLRERQETQYF. CDR3 in DNA: TGTGCCAGCAGTAAACCCTCTTTGAGGGAACGCCAAGAGACCCAGTACTTC.